Listed below are T cell receptor beta chains from one sample, sequenced in a study of shared clonotypes between healthy human individuals. The data were produced by immunoSEQ multiplex PCR, yet TCRdb's version contains in-frame clones alone and is incomplete. The repertoire holds millions of clones, 85% to 95% seen once, with 0.39% in the top ten. The sequenced sample was naive CD4+ T cells from PBMCs. The receptors derive from a man between 18 and 35 years old in good health. Some clones in this sample may be carry-over from other donors' samples. The CDR3 runs from the conserved cysteine through the conserved F or W. D genes are given only for firm matches. Clone size appears in some rows only: once, few, many, or a class for an expanded clone.

CDR3nt: TGTGCCAGCAGTTCACAGGGGTATGGCCCTAACAATGAGCAGTTCTTC
CDR3aa: CASSSQGYGPNNEQFF
d_gene: TRBD1
v_gene: TRBV7-3
j_gene: TRBJ2-1
abundance: -

CDR3nt: TGCGCCAGCAGCTTGCAACTAGCGAGTGTGGGGTTGTATGAGCAGTTCTTC
CDR3aa: CASSLQLASVGLYEQFF
d_gene: TRBD2
v_gene: TRBV5-1
j_gene: TRBJ2-1
abundance: -

CDR3nt: TGTGCCAGCAGCTTGACAGGTATCACTGAAGCTTTCTTT
CDR3aa: CASSLTGITEAFF
d_gene: -
v_gene: TRBV6-1
j_gene: TRBJ1-1
abundance: -

CDR3nt: TGTGCCAGCAGTACACTAGGATACGAGCAGTACTTC
CDR3aa: CASSTLGYEQYF
d_gene: -
v_gene: TRBV28
j_gene: TRBJ2-7
abundance: -

CDR3nt: TGTGCCAGCTCTGGGGAACGTAACAGGGGGGAGGGCTACACCTTC
CDR3aa: CASSGERNRGEGYTF
d_gene: TRBD1
v_gene: TRBV6-1
j_gene: TRBJ1-2
abundance: -

CDR3nt: TGTGCCAGCACTCGGGGGCGGGGGAATCAGCCCCAGCATTTT
CDR3aa: CASTRGRGNQPQHF
d_gene: -
v_gene: TRBV2
j_gene: TRBJ1-5
abundance: -

CDR3nt: TGCGCCAGCAGCCAAGATCAGTTCGGGCCGGGTGGCTACACCTTC
CDR3aa: CASSQDQFGPGGYTF
d_gene: -
v_gene: TRBV4-1
j_gene: TRBJ1-2
abundance: once

CDR3nt: TGTGCCAGCAGCCGTACTAGCGGGTCTCCCTTTGGGCAGTACTTC
CDR3aa: CASSRTSGSPFGQYF
d_gene: TRBD2
v_gene: TRBV27
j_gene: TRBJ2-7
abundance: -

CDR3nt: TGTGCCAGCAGTTACTTCTCGGGACTCGGGGACGAGCAGTACTTC
CDR3aa: CASSYFSGLGDEQYF
d_gene: -
v_gene: TRBV6-5
j_gene: TRBJ2-7
abundance: once

CDR3nt: TGTGCCAGCAGCTTGACCGGGACTAGCGGGAGTGGTACGCAGTATTTT
CDR3aa: CASSLTGTSGSGTQYF
d_gene: TRBD2
v_gene: TRBV7-3
j_gene: TRBJ2-3
abundance: -

CDR3nt: TGTGCCACCAGCAGAGATGTGGGGTACGGGGAAGCTTTCTTT
CDR3aa: CATSRDVGYGEAFF
d_gene: -
v_gene: TRBV15
j_gene: TRBJ1-1
abundance: -

CDR3nt: TGTGCCAGCAGCATGAACAGGGTAACATCCGGAGAGACCCAGTACTTC
CDR3aa: CASSMNRVTSGETQYF
d_gene: -
v_gene: TRBV5-6
j_gene: TRBJ2-5
abundance: -

CDR3nt: TGTGCCAGCAGTCTCGGACTATCAACAGGGGGTCAAGAGACCCAGTACTTC
CDR3aa: CASSLGLSTGGQETQYF
d_gene: TRBD1
v_gene: TRBV7-2
j_gene: TRBJ2-5
abundance: -

CDR3nt: TGTGCCACCAGCAGAGATCCGGGACAGTTTGACATTCAGTACTTC
CDR3aa: CATSRDPGQFDIQYF
d_gene: TRBD1
v_gene: TRBV15
j_gene: TRBJ2-4
abundance: -

CDR3nt: TGTGCCAGCAGAGCTTACGGGACAGGTCCCTACGAGCAGTACTTC
CDR3aa: CASRAYGTGPYEQYF
d_gene: TRBD1
v_gene: TRBV6-1
j_gene: TRBJ2-7
abundance: -

CDR3nt: TGTGCCAGCAGCCAAGACGGCCGGAGGGGCTACACCTTC
CDR3aa: CASSQDGRRGYTF
d_gene: -
v_gene: TRBV14
j_gene: TRBJ1-2
abundance: -

CDR3nt: TGTGCCAGCAGCTTAGTAGGCGGGAGGGCCTACAATGAGCAGTTCTTC
CDR3aa: CASSLVGGRAYNEQFF
d_gene: TRBD2
v_gene: TRBV11-2
j_gene: TRBJ2-1
abundance: once

CDR3nt: TGTGCCAGCAGGACACAGGGTGATACGCAGTATTTT
CDR3aa: CASRTQGDTQYF
d_gene: -
v_gene: TRBV27
j_gene: TRBJ2-3
abundance: -

CDR3nt: TGCGCCAGCAGCTTGGAGGGATATTCTCCCTACGAGCAGTACTTC
CDR3aa: CASSLEGYSPYEQYF
d_gene: -
v_gene: TRBV5-1
j_gene: TRBJ2-7
abundance: -

CDR3nt: TGTGCCATCAGTGAGTCCTTAGCGGCAGATACGCAGTATTTT
CDR3aa: CAISESLAADTQYF
d_gene: -
v_gene: TRBV10-3
j_gene: TRBJ2-3
abundance: once

CDR3nt: TGTGCCAGCGGTACGGGCAATCAGCCCCAGCATTTT
CDR3aa: CASGTGNQPQHF
d_gene: -
v_gene: TRBV6-6
j_gene: TRBJ1-5
abundance: few

CDR3nt: TGTGCCAGCAGCTCGCCGAAGGCCATCACCCCTCAGCCCCAGCATTTT
CDR3aa: CASSSPKAITPQPQHF
d_gene: -
v_gene: TRBV7-2
j_gene: TRBJ1-5
abundance: -

CDR3nt: TGTGCCAGCAGCCTGACAGGGTACTCTGGAAACACCATATATTTT
CDR3aa: CASSLTGYSGNTIYF
d_gene: TRBD1
v_gene: TRBV7-2
j_gene: TRBJ1-3
abundance: -

CDR3nt: TGTGCCAGCAGGGGAGGACGGGGCCGGCACGCGGGAGCCACAGATACGCAGTATTTT
CDR3aa: CASRGGRGRHAGATDTQYF
d_gene: TRBD2
v_gene: TRBV27
j_gene: TRBJ2-3
abundance: -

CDR3nt: TGTGCCAGCAGTGACTGGTTGGCTAGCGGGAGAGACGAGCAGTACTTC
CDR3aa: CASSDWLASGRDEQYF
d_gene: TRBD2
v_gene: TRBV2
j_gene: TRBJ2-7
abundance: -

CDR3nt: TGTGCCATCAGTCCGACAGGGGCCACTGAAGCTTTCTTT
CDR3aa: CAISPTGATEAFF
d_gene: TRBD1
v_gene: TRBV10-3
j_gene: TRBJ1-1
abundance: -

CDR3nt: TGTGCCAGCGGGGCCAGGGGGCTTGGAAACACCATATATTTT
CDR3aa: CASGARGLGNTIYF
d_gene: TRBD1
v_gene: TRBV6-1
j_gene: TRBJ1-3
abundance: -

CDR3nt: TGTGCCAGCAGCTTGAGTCGTCGGGGGAGTGACACCATATATTTT
CDR3aa: CASSLSRRGSDTIYF
d_gene: -
v_gene: TRBV5-4
j_gene: TRBJ1-3
abundance: -

CDR3nt: TGTGCCAGAAGCCACCCGTCGCGGGGTAAAAACATTCAGTACTTC
CDR3aa: CARSHPSRGKNIQYF
d_gene: -
v_gene: TRBV5-3
j_gene: TRBJ2-4
abundance: -

CDR3nt: TGTGCCAGCAGTTCGACCGGGACAGGGAACTATGGCTACACCTTC
CDR3aa: CASSSTGTGNYGYTF
d_gene: TRBD1
v_gene: TRBV28
j_gene: TRBJ1-2
abundance: -

CDR3nt: TGTGCCACCGTAGCGGGGTGGACCTACGAGCAGTACTTC
CDR3aa: CATVAGWTYEQYF
d_gene: TRBD2
v_gene: TRBV6-1
j_gene: TRBJ2-7
abundance: -

CDR3nt: TGTGCCAGCAGTGCCCGGGACCGAGGGCCAGCTTTCTTT
CDR3aa: CASSARDRGPAFF
d_gene: -
v_gene: TRBV6-1
j_gene: TRBJ1-1
abundance: few

CDR3nt: TGTGCCAGCAGTTTATCACTAGCGGGAGGCACAGATACGCAGTATTTT
CDR3aa: CASSLSLAGGTDTQYF
d_gene: TRBD2
v_gene: TRBV28
j_gene: TRBJ2-3
abundance: -

CDR3nt: TGCAGCGTTCGTTGGCGGGGAGGTGCCTACAATGAGCAGTTCTTC
CDR3aa: CSVRWRGGAYNEQFF
d_gene: -
v_gene: TRBV29-1
j_gene: TRBJ2-1
abundance: -

CDR3nt: TGTGCCAGCTCACCACCGCAAGTGTACCATGAGCAGTTCTTC
CDR3aa: CASSPPQVYHEQFF
d_gene: -
v_gene: TRBV18
j_gene: TRBJ2-1
abundance: -

CDR3nt: TGTGCCAGCAGGGGACAGGTTAGTCGAAGAGAGACCCAGTACTTC
CDR3aa: CASRGQVSRRETQYF
d_gene: TRBD1
v_gene: TRBV6-1
j_gene: TRBJ2-5
abundance: -

CDR3nt: TGTGCCAGCAGTTTTTCTGGGCAGGCCTACGAGCAGTACTTC
CDR3aa: CASSFSGQAYEQYF
d_gene: -
v_gene: TRBV2
j_gene: TRBJ2-7
abundance: -

CDR3nt: TGCGCCAGCAGCCCCAGCCTAGAACTCTACAATGAGCAGTTCTTC
CDR3aa: CASSPSLELYNEQFF
d_gene: -
v_gene: TRBV5-1
j_gene: TRBJ2-1
abundance: -

CDR3nt: TGCGCCAGCAGCTTCCTACCCCTACCGGGGGAGCTGTTTTTT
CDR3aa: CASSFLPLPGELFF
d_gene: -
v_gene: TRBV5-1
j_gene: TRBJ2-2
abundance: -

CDR3nt: TGTGCCAGCAGTTTAAATTTGCGGGGACCTTTTAATCAGCCCCAGCATTTT
CDR3aa: CASSLNLRGPFNQPQHF
d_gene: -
v_gene: TRBV28
j_gene: TRBJ1-5
abundance: -

CDR3nt: TGCGCCAGCAGCTTGTCTAGCGTAGAGACCCAGTACTTC
CDR3aa: CASSLSSVETQYF
d_gene: -
v_gene: TRBV5-1
j_gene: TRBJ2-5
abundance: -

CDR3nt: TGTGCCTGGAGCGCTCGGGACGCCAATAATTCACCCCTCCACTTT
CDR3aa: CAWSARDANNSPLHF
d_gene: -
v_gene: TRBV30
j_gene: TRBJ1-6
abundance: -

CDR3nt: TGTGCCAGCATTCGACAGGGATTAAGCAATCAGCCCCAGCATTTT
CDR3aa: CASIRQGLSNQPQHF
d_gene: TRBD1
v_gene: TRBV28
j_gene: TRBJ1-5
abundance: once